The 28 T cell receptor beta chains below come from one sample, sequenced in a study of shared clonotypes between healthy human individuals. Assay: immunoSEQ multiplex PCR; the TCRdb copy retains only in-frame clones and omits some. The sample has around 2.5 million clones, approximately 93% seen once. Sequencing was carried out using naive CD4+ T cells from PBMCs. Subset meaning: CD45RA+ positively selected. The receptors here all came from a man younger than 35 in good health. Some clones in this sample may be carry-over from other donors' samples.

V is TRBV19 and J is TRBJ2-6; D unresolved. Germline V gene lookup returns CDR1 LNHDA and CDR2 SQIVND (reference sequence). The CDR3 extends over 13 amino acids. The germline V and J ends were trimmed by 7 bases and 1 base, with 5 bases remaining between them. DNA for the CDR3: TGTGCCAGTAAACCGTCTGGGGCCAACGTCCTGACTTTC. Translating it yields CASKPSGANVLTF.

The rearrangement uses TRBV5-4 and TRBJ1-5, with D perhaps matching TRBD1 (5 bases). CDR3 length: 17 residues. The germline gives CDR1 SGHNT, CDR2 YYREEE (reference sequence). Trimming removed 2 bases at V and 2 bases at J, with 17 bases between. CDR3 loop: CASSFGDPTGGNQPQHF. CDR3 nucleotide sequence: TGTGCCAGCAGCTTCGGGGACCCCACGGGGGGCAATCAGCCCCAGCATTTT.

This chain connects TRBV28 to TRBJ2-7, with 8 bases fitting TRBD1. The V segment lost 7 bases and the J segment 4 bases; nucleotides outside the gene matches: 15. The V gene's germline CDR1 is MDHEN and CDR2 SYDVKM. CDR3 length equals 16 residues. DNA of the CDR3: TGTGCCAGCATTGACCCCGGACAGGGCCGGGCGTACGAGCAGTACTTC. This gives the protein CASIDPGQGRAYEQYF.

The chain is built from TRBV5-1 and TRBJ2-7; D is perhaps TRBD1 (7 bases). The CDR3 covers 16 residues. The germline V and J ends were trimmed by 4 bases and 6 bases, with 23 bases remaining between them. Germline CDR1 reads SGHRS; CDR2 reads YFSETQ. The CDR3 loop is CASSTGAGTAIGEQYF. For the CDR3, the DNA is TGCGCCAGCAGCACGGGGGCCGGGACAGCCATCGGCGAGCAGTACTTC.

The chain links TRBV28 to TRBJ1-4, with TRBD1 as a possible D gene (5 bases). Germline V gives CDR1 MDHEN, CDR2 SYDVKM. V gave up 1 base and J gave up 10 bases, with 16 bases separating them. The CDR3 has 15 amino acids. The CDR3 nucleotides read TGTGCCAGCAGTTTATTTAGTAGGGGTAAGGGAAAACTGTTTTTT. This codes for CASSLFSRGKGKLFF.

The chain couples TRBV11-2 to TRBJ2-2; D remains ambiguous. Germline V lookup: CDR1 SGHAT, CDR2 FQNNGV. This CDR3 spans 14 amino acids. V shed 1 base and J shed 4 bases, with 7 bases lying between them. The CDR3 DNA follows: TGTGCCAGCAGCTTAGCGGAGAGCACCGGGGAGCTGTTTTTT. Amino acids: CASSLAESTGELFF.

Comment on this clone: Other DNA sequences from this sample encode an identical CDR3 as well. CDR3 region: CSADGDTEAFF. CDR3 nucleotide sequence: TGCAGTGCAGACGGGGACACTGAAGCTTTCTTT. The V gene is TRBV20-1, the J gene TRBJ1-1; D unclear. CDR3 length equals 11 residues. V lost 6 bases to trimming and J lost 3 bases, with 8 bases between them. Germline values: CDR1 DFQATT, CDR2 SNEGSKA (reference sequence).

The V and J genes are TRBV6-5 and TRBJ2-7; a weak D match, TRBD2 (5 bases). The germline gives CDR1 MNHEY, CDR2 SVGAGI. The ends were cut back, 6 bases at V and 8 bases at J, with 23 bases in the middle. The CDR3 has 15 amino acids. DNA of the CDR3: TGTGCCAGCAGAAGGTCTCCGGACGGGGTCTATCAGCAGTACTTC. Translation gives CASRRSPDGVYQQYF.

CDR3 sequence reads: CASSLIGEKLFF. The CDR3 DNA reads TGCGCCAGCAGCCTTATAGGAGAAAAACTGTTTTTT. The chain combines TRBV4-1 with TRBJ1-4; the D is unclear. Trimming stripped 4 bases from V and 8 bases from J, with 8 bases between. The CDR3 runs to 12 residues. The germline V gene has CDR1 MGHRA and CDR2 YSYEKL.

The chain couples TRBV6-1 to TRBJ2-2; perhaps TRBD1 as D (5 bases). Looked up from germline, CDR1 is MNHNS and CDR2 is SASEGT. Trimming stripped 6 bases from V and 4 bases from J, with 9 bases between. The CDR3 consists of 13 residues. The CDR3 loop is CASRDTFTGELFF. The CDR3 DNA reads as TGTGCCAGCAGGGACACCTTCACCGGGGAGCTGTTTTTT.

The DNA of the CDR3 is TGTGCCAGCAGCCTAGAAGGACAGGTGGACTATGGCTACACCTTC. This encodes CASSLEGQVDYGYTF. The chain joins TRBV2 to TRBJ1-2, with TRBD1 matching 7 bases. Trimming removed 6 bases from V and 3 bases from J; junction bases left unmatched: 10. The CDR3 totals 15 residues. Per germline, CDR1 SNHLY and CDR2 FYNNEI.

This chain links TRBV29-1 with TRBJ2-7; 9 bases map to TRBD2. Germline V gives CDR1 SQVTM, CDR2 ANQGSEA. This CDR3 has 14 residues. Germline trimming cut 7 bases from V and 3 bases from J; bases unmatched to any gene: 10. The CDR3 is CSARRTSDHYEQYF. CDR3 DNA sequence: TGCAGCGCCCGACGGACTAGCGATCACTACGAGCAGTACTTC.

This clone was picked up one time. The rearrangement joins TRBV5-6 to TRBJ2-1; 12 bases line up with TRBD2. The CDR3 has 18 residues. CDR1 is SGHDT, CDR2 YYEEEE, per germline. V lost 3 bases to trimming and J lost 7 bases; unmatched junction nucleotides: 14. CDR3 amino acids: CASSWGLAGPVSGNEQFF. The DNA of the CDR3 is TGTGCCAGCAGCTGGGGACTAGCGGGCCCCGTGTCGGGGAATGAGCAGTTCTTC. The complete variable domain, with remaining parts taken from reference TRBV5-6 and TRBJ2-1, reads DAGVTQSPTHLIKTRGQQVTLRCSPKSGHDTVSWYQQALGQGPQFIFQYYEEEERQRGNFPDRFSGHQFPNYSSELNVNALLLGDSALYLCASSWGLAGPVSGNEQFFGPGTRLTVL.

V usage is TRBV4-3 and J usage is TRBJ2-7, with D maybe TRBD2 (6 bases). V dropped 0 bases and J dropped 7 bases, with 13 bases sitting between them. This CDR3 region has 14 residues. Germline V gene data show CDR1 as LGHNA and CDR2 as YSLEER. This chain's CDR3 is CASSQDVQAGEQYF. CDR3 nucleotides: TGCGCCAGCAGCCAAGATGTCCAGGCGGGGGAGCAGTACTTC.

V gene TRBV10-3 combines with J gene TRBJ1-2; 7 nucleotides align to TRBD1. The V gene end was trimmed by 4 bases and the J gene end by 3 bases; junction bases not matched to a gene: 2. The CDR3 is made up of 13 amino acids. CDR1 and CDR2 from the germline V gene are ENHRY and SYGVKD. The CDR3 here is CAISADRDYGYTF. In DNA form, the CDR3 reads TGTGCCATCAGTGCCGACAGGGACTATGGCTACACCTTC.

The chain has TRBV7-2 and TRBJ2-7, with 9 nucleotides matching TRBD2. V trimming: 2 bases; J trimming: 6 bases; junction bases outside the gene matches: 5. Germline-derived CDR1 and CDR2 are SGHTA and FQGNSA. The CDR3 sequence is 14 residues long. CDR3 loop: CASSLRAGGPEQYF. The CDR3 DNA reads TGTGCCAGCAGCTTAAGAGCGGGAGGCCCCGAGCAGTACTTC.

The gene calls are TRBV18 and TRBJ2-1; TRBD1 agrees at 7 bases. Trimming cost V 5 bases and J 7 bases; bases outside gene matches: 14. The CDR3 contains 16 residues. Germline CDR1 is KGHSH and CDR2 is LQKENI. CDR3 loop: CASSEMTGPLRNEQFF. In nucleotides, the CDR3 is TGTGCCAGCTCAGAAATGACAGGGCCACTCCGAAATGAGCAGTTCTTC.

Details on this clone: Other DNA sequences from this sample encode an identical CDR3 as well. V gene TRBV7-2 combines with J gene TRBJ2-3; no clear D gene. Trimming took 5 bases from V and 3 from J, leaving 6 bases between them. Germline V gene sequence: CDR1 SGHTA, CDR2 FQGNSA. The CDR3 has 12 amino acids. The CDR3 coding sequence is TGTGCCAGCAGCCCCTCGACAGATACGCAGTATTTT. Protein product: CASSPSTDTQYF.

The chain carries TRBV6-1 and TRBJ2-4; D tentatively reads TRBD1 or TRBD2 (7 bases each). V lost 1 base, J lost 0 bases, and 13 bases lay in between. This CDR3 spans 17 amino acids. The germline V gene encodes CDR1 MNHNS and CDR2 SASEGT. The CDR3 sequence is CASSEEGRGGAKNIQYF. For the CDR3, the DNA is TGTGCCAGCAGTGAAGAGGGCAGGGGGGGAGCCAAAAACATTCAGTACTTC.

The V gene is TRBV7-9, the J gene TRBJ1-1; D possibly corresponds to TRBD1 (5 bases). Germline CDR1 SEHNR, CDR2 FQNEAQ (reference sequence). V lost 0 bases, J lost 5 bases, and 10 bases lay in between. The CDR3 sequence is 14 residues long. In DNA form, the CDR3 reads TGTGCCAGCAGCTTAGCCGGGGGATGGACTGAAGCTTTCTTT. Amino acid sequence: CASSLAGGWTEAFF.

The V and J genes are TRBV7-6 and TRBJ1-1; unclear D gene. V was shortened by 1 base and J by 5 bases, with 11 bases between the two germline ends. Germline CDR1 SGHVS, CDR2 FNYEAQ. This CDR3 contains 14 residues. This CDR3 reads CASSLVARVTEAFF. The DNA of the CDR3 is TGTGCCAGCAGCTTAGTAGCGCGGGTGACTGAAGCTTTCTTT.

The chain couples TRBV7-3 to TRBJ2-7, with D uncertain. Trimming took 5 bases from V and 6 from J, leaving 17 bases between them. The CDR3 spans 14 residues. CDR1 and CDR2 from the germline V gene are SGHTA and FQGTGA. The DNA of the CDR3 is TGTGCCAGCAGCGTGGGTCAATCCCCCCTCGAGCAGTACTTC. Protein sequence: CASSVGQSPLEQYF.

The chain employs TRBV6-6 and TRBJ1-5; D may be TRBD1 (5 bases). The CDR3 consists of 16 residues. Germline CDR1 is MNHNY and CDR2 is SVGAGI (reference sequence). V was trimmed by 2 bases and J by 1 base, leaving 12 bases between them. CDR3 sequence: CASSYGLGDSNQPQHF. The CDR3 coding sequence is TGTGCCAGCAGTTACGGCTTAGGGGACAGCAATCAGCCCCAGCATTTT.

In regard to this clone: Other DNA sequences in this sample translate to the same CDR3. The V and J genes are TRBV18 and TRBJ1-1, with unresolved D. CDR1 KGHSH and CDR2 LQKENI come from the germline V gene. Trimming took off 0 bases at V and 1 base at J, with 3 bases between the two ends. CDR3 length: 13 amino acids. CDR3 sequence: CASSPPRNTEAFF. DNA for the CDR3: TGTGCCAGCTCACCACCCCGGAACACTGAAGCTTTCTTT. Full variable domain (outside the CDR3, taken from reference TRBV18 and TRBJ1-1): NAGVMQNPRHLVRRRGQEARLRCSPMKGHSHVYWYRQLPEEGLKFMVYLQKENIIDESGMPKERFSAEFPKEGPSILRIQQVVRGDSAAYFCASSPPRNTEAFFGQGTRLTVV.

The chain carries TRBV4-2 and TRBJ1-4; 7 positions agree with TRBD1. Germline-derived CDR1 and CDR2 are LGHNA and YNFKEQ. The CDR3 sequence is 15 residues long. The ends lost 1 base at V and 8 bases at J; junction bases unmatched: 7. The CDR3 reads CASSQGTGVGEKLFF. CDR3 DNA: TGTGCCAGCAGCCAAGGTACAGGGGTGGGAGAAAAACTGTTTTTT.

CDR3 sequence: CASTPASSYEQYF. CDR3 DNA: TGTGCCAGCACCCCGGCCAGCTCCTACGAGCAGTACTTC. V and J are TRBV7-9 and TRBJ2-7, with unresolved D. The V gene lost 7 bases and the J gene lost 0 bases, with 10 bases spanning the gap. This CDR3 region has 13 residues. Germline V CDR1 and CDR2: SEHNR, FQNEAQ (reference sequence).

The chain is built from TRBV6-5 and TRBJ1-2; 9 positions agree with TRBD1. CDR3 length equals 13 residues. The germline V gene encodes CDR1 MNHEY and CDR2 SVGAGI. V was pared by 6 bases and J by 4 bases, with 3 bases of the junction left unmatched. The CDR3 nucleotides read TGTGCCAGCAGACAGACAGGGGGCTATGGCTACACCTTC. It codes for CASRQTGGYGYTF.

The chain recombines TRBV4-1 with TRBJ2-1; D is possibly TRBD2 (6 bases). The CDR3 totals 18 residues. Looked up from germline, CDR1 is MGHRA and CDR2 is YSYEKL. Trimming removed 4 bases at V and 1 base at J, with 20 bases between. CDR3 amino acids: CASSLSASVVRSYNEQFF. CDR3 in DNA: TGCGCCAGCAGCCTTTCAGCTAGCGTGGTTCGTTCCTACAATGAGCAGTTCTTC.